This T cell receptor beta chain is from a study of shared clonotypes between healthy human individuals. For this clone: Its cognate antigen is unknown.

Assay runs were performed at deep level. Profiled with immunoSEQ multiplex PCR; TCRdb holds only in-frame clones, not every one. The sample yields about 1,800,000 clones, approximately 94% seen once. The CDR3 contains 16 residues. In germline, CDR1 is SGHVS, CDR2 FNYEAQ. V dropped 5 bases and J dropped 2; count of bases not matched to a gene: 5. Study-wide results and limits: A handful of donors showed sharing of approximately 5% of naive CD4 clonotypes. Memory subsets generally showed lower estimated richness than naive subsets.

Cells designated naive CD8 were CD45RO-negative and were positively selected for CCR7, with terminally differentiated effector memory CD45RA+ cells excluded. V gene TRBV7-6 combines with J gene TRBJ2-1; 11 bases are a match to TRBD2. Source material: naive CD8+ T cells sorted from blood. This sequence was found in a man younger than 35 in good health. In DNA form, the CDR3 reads TGTGCCAGCAGCCAGCTAGCGGGGGGAACCTACAATGAGCAGTTCTTC. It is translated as CASSQLAGGTYNEQFF.